This T cell receptor beta chain was sequenced for a study of human T cells and chemical hapten exposure. Study context: An area of 2 cm by roughly 2.2 cm on upper inner arm skin received 2% DPC for sensitization. General observations from the study: Counts of expanded TCRs at PT1 were positively correlated with patch test score. With DPC sensitization, TCRs exceeding 1 in 1000 frequency showed no change.

The CDR3 spans 16 residues. The germline V gene has CDR1 MNHEY and CDR2 SVGAGI. With 6 bases clipped from V and 10 bases from J, the junction kept 18 bases outside the gene matches. As handled by the study authors: Between roughly 20,000 and 690,600 TCRs appeared in each sample, and the median stood at around 92,000. TCRdb reanalysed the RACE reads using MiXCR and keeps one entry per CDR3 protein. The V and J calls were determined by TCRdb, not by the authors. The sample lists 150,000 to 200,000 distinct CDR3 sequences, approximately 20% occurring once. This clonotype was found a few times. The antigen is unknown. Time point indicated: patch test 1, 2 weeks after DPC sensitization. Stated treatment: therapeutic diphenylcyclopropenone sensitization with weekly scalp DPC.

The rearrangement joins TRBV6-5 to TRBJ1-3, with 7 bases aligning to TRBD1. The source of this sequence is a woman in her 50s with alopecia areata. Some clones in this sample may be carry-over from other donors' samples. The specimen comprised whole blood, sampled in connection with sensitization to the hapten diphenylcyclopropenone (DPC). CDR3 DNA sequence: TGTGCCAGCAGGTCGGGACAGATATTTCCCGGCGGTACCATATATTTT. Translated: CASRSGQIFPGGTIYF.